These 10 T cell receptor beta chains were sequenced from one sample in a study of low-dose radiotherapy and immunotherapy resistance in tumors. Alpha- and beta-chain coverage of first-strand cDNA came from TRAV- and TRBV-specific primers. Using a constant-region primer together with a V-primer adapter, TCRs were subjected to around 20 PCR cycles of amplification. MiXCR was run by TCRdb on the reads, yielding one entry per CDR3 protein. The sample has approximately 70,000 distinct CDR3 sequences, roughly 31% seen once; the top ten hold roughly 10%. The time point was: before trial treatment. The sample here was PBMCs, taken before treatment. The receptors were sampled from a female donor with ovarian cancer.

Ten or more counts support this clonotype. This sequence joins TRBV5-8 and TRBJ2-5; 13 nucleotides align to TRBD2. The V and J ends lost 0 bases and 2 bases, in that order; junction bases with no gene match: 4. The CDR3 spans 17 residues. Per germline, CDR1 SGHTS and CDR2 YDEGEE. This CDR3 reads CASSLARLAGGQETQYF. CDR3 nucleotides: TGTGCCAGCAGCTTGGCCCGACTAGCGGGAGGACAAGAGACCCAGTACTTC.

This clonotype occurred many times. V gene TRBV12-3 or TRBV12-4 combines with J gene TRBJ1-5; TRBD1 agrees at 7 bases. The junction had 13 bases not matched to a gene; V was cut back by 2 bases and J by 6 bases. The CDR3 has 17 amino acids. This CDR3 reads CASSLWVRVRGSQPQHF. CDR3 coding DNA: TGTGCCAGCAGTTTATGGGTACGCGTCAGGGGGTCTCAGCCCCAGCATTTT.

This clonotype was seen at least ten times. CDR3 coding DNA: TGTGCCAGCAGGAGGTCAGATACGCAGTATTTT. Translated, it gives CASRRSDTQYF. The chain links TRBV7-8 to TRBJ2-3, with D hard to call. V was cut by 6 bases and J by 4 bases, with 5 bases left in between. Germline CDR1 is SGHVS and CDR2 is FQNEAQ. The CDR3 length is 11 residues.

Worth noting for this clonotype: It is likely a read error: a sequence one base away is far more abundant. This chain joins TRBV29-1 and TRBJ2-1; D remains ambiguous. The CDR3 is 12 amino acids. Trimming took off 6 bases at V and 10 bases at J, with 16 bases between the two ends. The germline gives CDR1 SQVTM, CDR2 ANQGSEA. The CDR3 nucleotides read TGCAGCGTCCGATCCCGGGCCTACGAGCAGTTCTTC. It yields the protein CSVRSRAYEQFF.

In this sample, this clonotype turned up many times. The chain carries TRBV20-1 and TRBJ2-3; the D is unclear. Between the trimmed V and J ends, which lost 0 bases and 2 bases, there was a span of 12 bases. The CDR3 runs 15 residues. The germline V gene encodes CDR1 DFQATT and CDR2 SNEGSKA (reference sequence). The CDR3 sequence: CSARDSGNPTDTQYF. In DNA, the CDR3 is TGCAGTGCTAGAGATTCGGGCAACCCCACAGATACGCAGTATTTT.

Remarks on this clonotype: With only one base between it and a far larger clone, this is likely a read error. V usage is TRBV11-2 and J usage is TRBJ2-1, with unresolved D. Germline V CDR1 and CDR2: SGHAT, FQNNGV. Trimming removed 5 bases from V and 13 bases from J, with 33 bases in between. This CDR3 comprises 18 residues. In nucleotides, the CDR3 is TGTGCCAGCAGCCCTCTTGGGCGGCCAGCACCATTTTTCGAGACCCAGTTCTTC. This encodes CASSPLGRPAPFFETQFF.

In this sample, this clonotype turned up many times. The chain combines TRBV15 with TRBJ2-1; the D is unclear. Germline CDR1 and CDR2: LNHNV and YYDKDF (reference sequence). The CDR3 consists of 12 residues. Deletions cut 2 bases from V and 7 bases from J, with 6 bases between. The CDR3 sequence: CATSRNQNEQFF. CDR3 nucleotides: TGTGCCACCAGCAGAAACCAGAATGAGCAGTTCTTC. The full variable domain, in which reference TRBV15 and TRBJ2-1 provide the parts outside the CDR3, is DAMVIQNPRYQVTQFGKPVTLSCSQTLNHNVMYWYQQKSSQAPKLLFHYYDKDFNNEADTPDNFQSRRPNTSFCFLDIRSPGLGDTAMYLCATSRNQNEQFFGPGTRLTVL.

In its sample, this clonotype was seen many times. This chain's CDR3 is CASSPQGPRGAFF. The CDR3 DNA reads as TGTGCCAGCAGTCCACAGGGCCCAAGGGGAGCTTTCTTT. V gene TRBV6-2 or TRBV6-3 combines with J gene TRBJ1-1; maybe TRBD1 (6 bases). Per the germline V gene, CDR1 is MNHEY and CDR2 is SVGEGT. The V end was cut by 5 bases, the J end by 10 bases, with 17 bases between. The CDR3 extends over 13 amino acids.

Worth noting for this clonotype: The DNA is left out, because the CDR3 cannot be placed on it with certainty; the CDR3 is given as TCRdb lists it. The chain links TRBV9 to TRBJ2-2; the listed D gene, TRBD1, was not tested against the DNA. Germline CDR1 SGDLS, CDR2 YYNGEE. The CDR3 extends over 15 residues, inclusive of both ends. The CDR3 protein is CASSYEAGGGELFFF.

On this clonotype itself: This is likely an artifact of a read error, given a far larger clone one base away. The V and J genes are TRBV6-5 and TRBJ2-5, with TRBD2 matching 7 bases. The germline CDR1 and CDR2 sequences are MNHEY and SVGAGI. CDR3 size: 16 residues. V was pared by 2 bases and J by 11 bases, with 17 bases of the junction left unmatched. The CDR3 sequence: CASSYHGRSPYNEQYF. The CDR3 DNA reads TGTGCCAGCAGTTACCACGGGAGGTCCCCCTACAATGAGCAGTACTTC.